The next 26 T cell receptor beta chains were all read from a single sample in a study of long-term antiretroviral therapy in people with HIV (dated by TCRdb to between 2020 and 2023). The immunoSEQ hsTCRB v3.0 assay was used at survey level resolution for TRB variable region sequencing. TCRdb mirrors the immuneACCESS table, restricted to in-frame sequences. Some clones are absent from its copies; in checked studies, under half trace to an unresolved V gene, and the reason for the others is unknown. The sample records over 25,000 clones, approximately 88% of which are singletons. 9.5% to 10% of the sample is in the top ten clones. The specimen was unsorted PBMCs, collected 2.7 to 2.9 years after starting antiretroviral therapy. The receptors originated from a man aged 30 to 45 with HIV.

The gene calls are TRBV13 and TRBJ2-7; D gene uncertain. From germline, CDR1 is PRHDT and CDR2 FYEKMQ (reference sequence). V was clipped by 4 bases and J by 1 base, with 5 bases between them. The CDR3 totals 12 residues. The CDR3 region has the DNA TGTGCCAGCAGCTACAATTCCTACGAGCAGTACTTC. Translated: CASSYNSYEQYF.

CDR3 amino acids: CASRPDSYGYTF. As DNA, the CDR3 is TGTGCCAGTAGGCCCGACAGCTATGGCTACACCTTC. This rearrangement joins TRBV19 to TRBJ1-2; D possibly corresponds to TRBD1 (5 bases). Trimming pared 6 bases from V and 4 bases from J, leaving 9 bases between. CDR1 is LNHDA and CDR2 is SQIVND in the germline V gene (reference sequence). This CDR3 is 12 amino acids long.

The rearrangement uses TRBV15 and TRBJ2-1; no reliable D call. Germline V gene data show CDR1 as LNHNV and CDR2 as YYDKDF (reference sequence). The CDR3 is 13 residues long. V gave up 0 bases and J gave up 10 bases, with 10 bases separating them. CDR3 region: CATSRDQAREQFF. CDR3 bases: TGTGCCACCAGCAGAGATCAAGCACGCGAGCAGTTCTTC.

In DNA form, the CDR3 reads TGTGCCAGTAGTATCACAGGGGGGAACTACGAGCAGTACTTC. This encodes CASSITGGNYEQYF. The chain recombines TRBV19 with TRBJ2-7; 8 nucleotides align to TRBD1. The V gene end was trimmed by 3 bases and the J gene end by 3 bases; junction bases not matched to a gene: 4. Germline V gives CDR1 LNHDA, CDR2 SQIVND (reference sequence). This CDR3 is 14 amino acids long. The full variable domain, its missing parts supplied by reference TRBV19 and TRBJ2-7, is DGGITQSPKYLFRKEGQNVTLSCEQNLNHDAMYWYRQDPGQGLRLIYYSQIVNDFQKGDIAEGYSVSREKKESFPLTVTSAQKNPTAFYLCASSITGGNYEQYFGPGTRLTVT.

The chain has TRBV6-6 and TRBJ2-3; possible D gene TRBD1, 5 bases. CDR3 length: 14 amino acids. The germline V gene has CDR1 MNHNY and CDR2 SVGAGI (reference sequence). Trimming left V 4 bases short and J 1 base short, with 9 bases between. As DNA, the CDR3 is TGTGCCAGCAGTTCCATAGGGGGCACAGATACGCAGTATTTT. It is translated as CASSSIGGTDTQYF.

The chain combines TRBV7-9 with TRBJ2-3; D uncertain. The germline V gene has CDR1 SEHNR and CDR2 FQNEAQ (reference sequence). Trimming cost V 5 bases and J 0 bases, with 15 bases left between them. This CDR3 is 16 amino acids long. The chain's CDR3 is CASSSLDDGSTDTQYF. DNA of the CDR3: TGTGCCAGCAGCAGCTTAGATGATGGCAGCACAGATACGCAGTATTTT.

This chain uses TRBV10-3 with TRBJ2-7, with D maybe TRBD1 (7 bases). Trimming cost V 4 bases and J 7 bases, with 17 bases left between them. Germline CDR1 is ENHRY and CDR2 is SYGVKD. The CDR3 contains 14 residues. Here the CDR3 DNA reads TGTGCCATCAGTGGAACCCAGGGGGGAGATGAGCAGTACTTC. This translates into CAISGTQGGDEQYF.

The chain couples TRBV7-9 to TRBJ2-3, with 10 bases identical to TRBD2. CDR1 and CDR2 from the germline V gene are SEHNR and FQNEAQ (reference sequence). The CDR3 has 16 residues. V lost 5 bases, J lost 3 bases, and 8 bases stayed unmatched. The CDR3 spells CASSSSGGGVTDTQYF. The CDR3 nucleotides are TGTGCCAGCAGCAGCAGCGGGGGGGGTGTAACAGATACGCAGTATTTT. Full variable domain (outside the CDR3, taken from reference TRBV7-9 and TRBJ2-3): DTGVSQNPRHKITKRGQNVTFRCDPISEHNRLYWYRQTLGQGPEFLTYFQNEAQLEKSRLLSDRFSAERPKGSFSTLEIQRTEQGDSAMYLCASSSSGGGVTDTQYFGPGTRLTVL.

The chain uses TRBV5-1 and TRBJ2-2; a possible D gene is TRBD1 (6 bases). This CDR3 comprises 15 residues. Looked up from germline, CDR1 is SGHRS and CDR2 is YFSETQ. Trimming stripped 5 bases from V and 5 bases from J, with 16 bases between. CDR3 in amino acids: CASSFRDTGTGELFF. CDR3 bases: TGCGCCAGCAGTTTCCGGGACACGGGGACCGGGGAGCTGTTTTTT. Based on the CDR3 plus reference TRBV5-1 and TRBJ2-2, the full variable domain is KAGVTQTPRYLIKTRGQQVTLSCSPISGHRSVSWYQQTPGQGLQFLFEYFSETQRNKGNFPGRFSGRQFSNSRSEMNVSTLELGDSALYLCASSFRDTGTGELFFGEGSRLTVL.

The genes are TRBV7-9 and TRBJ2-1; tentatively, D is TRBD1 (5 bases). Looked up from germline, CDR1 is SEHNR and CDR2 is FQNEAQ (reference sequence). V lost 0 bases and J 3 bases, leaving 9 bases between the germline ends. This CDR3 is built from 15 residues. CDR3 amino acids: CASSLADNYYNEQFF. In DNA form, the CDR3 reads TGTGCCAGCAGCTTAGCGGACAACTACTACAATGAGCAGTTCTTC. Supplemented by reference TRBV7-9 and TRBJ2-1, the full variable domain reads DTGVSQNPRHKITKRGQNVTFRCDPISEHNRLYWYRQTLGQGPEFLTYFQNEAQLEKSRLLSDRFSAERPKGSFSTLEIQRTEQGDSAMYLCASSLADNYYNEQFFGPGTRLTVL.

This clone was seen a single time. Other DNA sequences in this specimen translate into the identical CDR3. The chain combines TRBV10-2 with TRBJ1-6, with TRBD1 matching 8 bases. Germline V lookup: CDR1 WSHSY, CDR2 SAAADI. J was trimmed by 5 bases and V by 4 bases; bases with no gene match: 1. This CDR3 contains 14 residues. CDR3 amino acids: CASSGQGHNSPLHF. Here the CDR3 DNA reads TGCGCCAGCAGTGGACAGGGGCATAATTCACCCCTCCACTTT.

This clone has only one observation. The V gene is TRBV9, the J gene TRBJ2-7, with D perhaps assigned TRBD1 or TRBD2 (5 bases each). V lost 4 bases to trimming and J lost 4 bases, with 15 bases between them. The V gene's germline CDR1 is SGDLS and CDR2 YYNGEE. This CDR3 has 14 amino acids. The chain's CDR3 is CASSWGPDSYEQYF. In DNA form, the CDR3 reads TGTGCCAGCAGCTGGGGACCGGACTCATACGAGCAGTACTTC.

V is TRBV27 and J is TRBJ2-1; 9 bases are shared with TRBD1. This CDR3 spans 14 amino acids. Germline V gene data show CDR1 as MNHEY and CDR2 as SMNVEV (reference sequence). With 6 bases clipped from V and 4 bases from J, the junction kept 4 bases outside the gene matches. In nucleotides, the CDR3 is TGTGCCAGCAGCAGGACAGGGGTGTACAATGAGCAGTTCTTC. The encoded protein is CASSRTGVYNEQFF.

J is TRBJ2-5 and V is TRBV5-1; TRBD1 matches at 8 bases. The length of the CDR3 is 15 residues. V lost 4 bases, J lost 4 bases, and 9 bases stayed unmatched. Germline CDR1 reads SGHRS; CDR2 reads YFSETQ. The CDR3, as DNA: TGCGCCAGCAGCCTTGGAACAGGGGGGCGAGAGACCCAGTACTTC. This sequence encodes CASSLGTGGRETQYF.

For the CDR3, the DNA is TGTGCCAGCAGCTCCCGGGACAGACTGATCCAGAGGCCCCAGCATTTT. The encoded protein is CASSSRDRLIQRPQHF. The chain combines TRBV7-8 with TRBJ1-5, with 7 bases matching TRBD1. V trimming: 4 bases; J trimming: 9 bases; junction bases outside the gene matches: 15. The CDR3 is made up of 16 amino acids. Germline V gives CDR1 SGHVS, CDR2 FQNEAQ.

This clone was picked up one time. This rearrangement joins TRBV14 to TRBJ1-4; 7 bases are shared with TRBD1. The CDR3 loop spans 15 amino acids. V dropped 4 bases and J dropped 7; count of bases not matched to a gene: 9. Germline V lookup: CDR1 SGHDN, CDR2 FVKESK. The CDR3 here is CASSPRQGGGEKLFF. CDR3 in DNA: TGTGCCAGCAGCCCCCGACAGGGCGGTGGTGAAAAACTGTTTTTT.

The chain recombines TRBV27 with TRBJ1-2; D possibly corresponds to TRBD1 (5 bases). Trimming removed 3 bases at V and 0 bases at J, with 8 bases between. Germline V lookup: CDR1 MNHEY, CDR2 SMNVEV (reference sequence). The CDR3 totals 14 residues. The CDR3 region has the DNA TGTGCCAGCAGTTTTGGGACGGCTAACTATGGCTACACCTTC. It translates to CASSFGTANYGYTF.

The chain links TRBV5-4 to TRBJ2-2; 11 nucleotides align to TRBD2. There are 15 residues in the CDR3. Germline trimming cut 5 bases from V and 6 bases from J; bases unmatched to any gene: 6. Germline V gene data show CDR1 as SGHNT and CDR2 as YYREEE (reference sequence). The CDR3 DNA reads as TGTGCCAGCAGTAATCTAGCGGGGGGCCCCGGGGAGCTGTTTTTT. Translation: CASSNLAGGPGELFF.

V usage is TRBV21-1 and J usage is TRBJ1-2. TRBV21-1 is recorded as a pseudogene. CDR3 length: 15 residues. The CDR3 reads CASSKGGGGGYGYTF. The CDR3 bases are TGTGCCAGCAGCAAAGGAGGAGGGGGAGGGTATGGCTACACCTTC.

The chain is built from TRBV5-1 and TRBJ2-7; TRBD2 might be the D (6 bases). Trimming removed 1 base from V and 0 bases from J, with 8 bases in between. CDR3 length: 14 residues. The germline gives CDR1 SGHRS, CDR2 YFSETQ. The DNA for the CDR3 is TGCGCCAGCAGCTTGTCCGGGAGCTCCTACGAGCAGTACTTC. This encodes CASSLSGSSYEQYF.

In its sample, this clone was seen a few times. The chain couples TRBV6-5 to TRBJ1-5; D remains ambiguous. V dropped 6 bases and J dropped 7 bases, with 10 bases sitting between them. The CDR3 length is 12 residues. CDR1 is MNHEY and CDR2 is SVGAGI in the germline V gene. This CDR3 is CASRGPGQPQHF. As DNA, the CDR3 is TGTGCCAGCAGGGGCCCGGGGCAGCCCCAGCATTTT.

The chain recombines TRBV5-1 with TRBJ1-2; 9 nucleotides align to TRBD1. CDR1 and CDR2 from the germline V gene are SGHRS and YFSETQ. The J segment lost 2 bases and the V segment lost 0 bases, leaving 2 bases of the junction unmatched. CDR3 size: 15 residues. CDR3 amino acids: CASSLVTGGNYGYTF. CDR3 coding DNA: TGCGCCAGCAGCTTGGTCACAGGGGGCAACTATGGCTACACCTTC.

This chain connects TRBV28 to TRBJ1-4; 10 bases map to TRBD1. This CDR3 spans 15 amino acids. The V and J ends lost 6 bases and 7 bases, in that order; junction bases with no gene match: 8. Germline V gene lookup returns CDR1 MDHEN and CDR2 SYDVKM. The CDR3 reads CASRVRDRGSEKLFF. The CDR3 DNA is TGTGCCAGCAGGGTCCGGGACAGGGGATCTGAAAAACTGTTTTTT.

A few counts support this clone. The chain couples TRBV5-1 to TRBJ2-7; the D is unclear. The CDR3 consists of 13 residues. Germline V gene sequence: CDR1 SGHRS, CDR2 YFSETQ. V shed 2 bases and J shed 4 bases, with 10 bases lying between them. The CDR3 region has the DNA TGCGCCAGCAGCTTTTCCTATGGATACGAGCAGTACTTC. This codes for CASSFSYGYEQYF.

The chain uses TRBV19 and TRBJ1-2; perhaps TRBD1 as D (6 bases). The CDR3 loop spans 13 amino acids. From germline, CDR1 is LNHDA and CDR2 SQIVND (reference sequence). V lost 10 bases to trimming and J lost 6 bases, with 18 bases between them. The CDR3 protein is CATNLQGENGYTF. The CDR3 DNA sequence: TGTGCCACTAACTTACAGGGAGAGAATGGCTACACCTTC.

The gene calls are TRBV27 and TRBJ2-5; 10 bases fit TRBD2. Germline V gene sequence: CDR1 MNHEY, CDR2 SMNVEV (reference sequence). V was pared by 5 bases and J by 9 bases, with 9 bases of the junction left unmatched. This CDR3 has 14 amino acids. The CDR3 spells CASSLERGGTAQYF. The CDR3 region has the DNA TGTGCCAGCAGTCTCGAGCGGGGGGGTACGGCCCAGTACTTC.